A selection of T cell receptor beta chains follows, all from one sample in a study of sequential checkpoint blockade in melanoma. The table came from immunoSEQ multiplex PCR; TCRdb's copy has only in-frame clones and leaves some out. The sample holds about 2,200 clones, roughly three fifths seen once. This specimen consisted of CD8+ T cells sorted from blood (inferred from file names), obtained from a patient given nivolumab and ipilimumab in sequence. The receptors come from a human patient with melanoma. Some clones in this sample may be carry-over from other donors' samples. The CDR3 runs from the conserved cysteine through the conserved F or W. The order of the fields is J gene, clone size, D gene, V gene, CDR3 length, CDR3 protein, CDR3 DNA. The D gene is left open where the match is weak. For some rows the clone size is stated as once, few or many, or as a class when expanded; others skip it.

J: TRBJ1-2
size: few
D: -
V: TRBV11-2
length: 12
CDR3: CASSYGQEGYTF
DNA: TGTGCCAGCAGCTACGGACAAGAGGGCTACACCTTC

J: TRBJ2-7
size: few
D: TRBD1
V: TRBV29-1
length: 12
CDR3: CSASDREYEQYF
DNA: TGCAGTGCTTCCGACAGGGAATACGAGCAGTACTTC

J: TRBJ1-5
size: -
D: -
V: TRBV7-9
length: 16
CDR3: CASSLDGGWGNQPQHF
DNA: TGTGCCAGCAGCTTAGACGGGGGTTGGGGCAATCAGCCCCAGCATTTT

J: TRBJ1-1
size: -
D: TRBD1
V: TRBV2
length: 14
CDR3: CASSTGASNTEAFF
DNA: TGTGCCAGCAGCACAGGGGCCTCGAACACTGAAGCTTTCTTT

J: TRBJ2-7
size: few
D: TRBD2
V: TRBV11-2
length: 17
CDR3: CASSLGPAGGRQYEQYF
DNA: TGTGCCAGCAGCTTAGGGCCAGCGGGGGGCCGTCAATACGAGCAGTACTTC

J: TRBJ2-7
size: -
D: TRBD1
V: TRBV4-1
length: 16
CDR3: CASSQGPGQGTYEQYF
DNA: TGCGCCAGCAGCCAAGGCCCGGGACAGGGAACCTACGAGCAGTACTTC

J: TRBJ2-7
size: -
D: -
V: TRBV9
length: 14
CDR3: CASSVTGNSYEQYF
DNA: TGTGCCAGCAGCGTTACAGGGAACTCCTACGAGCAGTACTTC

J: TRBJ1-2
size: -
D: -
V: TRBV28
length: 15
CDR3: CASSFLLTGRNGYTF
DNA: TGTGCCAGCAGTTTTCTTTTAACAGGGCGGAATGGCTACACCTTC

J: TRBJ2-2
size: -
D: -
V: TRBV25-1
length: 13
CDR3: CASSEYYTGELFF
DNA: TGTGCCAGCAGTGAATACTACACCGGGGAGCTGTTTTTT

J: TRBJ2-7
size: -
D: -
V: TRBV4-2
length: 14
CDR3: CASSQVEGSGEQYF
DNA: TGTGCCAGCAGCCAAGTGGAGGGGTCGGGCGAGCAGTACTTC

J: TRBJ2-1
size: -
D: -
V: TRBV10-2
length: 15
CDR3: CASRIGGTSYNEQFF
DNA: TGCGCCAGCAGAATCGGGGGGACATCCTACAATGAGCAGTTCTTC

J: TRBJ1-1
size: -
D: -
V: TRBV4-2
length: 13
CDR3: CASSRPTQGEAFF
DNA: TGTGCCAGCAGCCGCCCTACGCAGGGTGAAGCTTTCTTT

J: TRBJ1-3
size: few
D: -
V: TRBV7-2
length: 13
CDR3: CASSPGSGNTIYF
DNA: TGTGCCAGCAGCCCAGGGTCTGGAAACACCATATATTTT

J: TRBJ1-5
size: -
D: TRBD1
V: TRBV5-1
length: 15
CDR3: CASSYPSGGPRPQHF
DNA: TGCGCCAGCAGCTATCCATCAGGGGGTCCACGGCCCCAGCATTTT

J: TRBJ1-5
size: few
D: TRBD1
V: TRBV4-3
length: 15
CDR3: CASSQDTGDGQPQHF
DNA: TGCGCCAGCAGCCAAGATACAGGGGACGGGCAGCCCCAGCATTTT

J: TRBJ2-7
size: few
D: TRBD1
V: TRBV9
length: 15
CDR3: CASSVGRTGGYEQYF
DNA: TGTGCCAGCAGCGTAGGGAGGACAGGGGGCTACGAGCAGTACTTC

J: TRBJ1-5
size: -
D: -
V: TRBV30
length: 13
CDR3: CAWSAGADQPQHF
DNA: TGTGCCTGGAGTGCAGGGGCAGATCAGCCCCAGCATTTT

J: TRBJ2-7
size: -
D: -
V: TRBV7-5
length: 13
CDR3: CASSLTGGYEQYF
DNA: TGTGCCAGCAGCTTGACAGGGGGGTACGAGCAGTACTTC

J: TRBJ1-4
size: -
D: TRBD1
V: TRBV18
length: 15
CDR3: CASTGDSLNHEKLFF
DNA: TGTGCCAGCACCGGGGACAGTTTAAATCATGAAAAACTGTTTTTT

J: TRBJ1-2
size: few
D: TRBD1
V: TRBV7-6
length: 15
CDR3: CASSSTGTGSYGYTF
DNA: TGTGCCAGCAGCTCCACCGGGACAGGGTCCTATGGCTACACCTTC

J: TRBJ1-1
size: -
D: -
V: TRBV29-1
length: 13
CDR3: CSLRGSLNTEAFF
DNA: TGCAGCCTGAGAGGCAGTCTGAACACTGAAGCTTTCTTT

J: TRBJ2-7
size: few
D: TRBD2
V: TRBV9
length: 15
CDR3: CASSAPEAGGYEQYF
DNA: TGTGCCAGCAGCGCGCCGGAGGCGGGGGGCTACGAGCAGTACTTC

J: TRBJ2-3
size: -
D: TRBD2
V: TRBV18
length: 16
CDR3: CASSPLGGGPGDTQYF
DNA: TGTGCCAGCTCACCTCTCGGCGGGGGGCCAGGTGATACGCAGTATTTT

J: TRBJ1-1
size: few
D: -
V: TRBV10-2
length: 12
CDR3: CAAGWAGNEAFF
DNA: TGCGCCGCGGGGTGGGCAGGGAATGAAGCTTTCTTT

J: TRBJ1-2
size: few
D: TRBD1
V: TRBV5-8
length: 14
CDR3: CASSFMQGVYGYTF
DNA: TGTGCCAGCAGCTTTATGCAGGGGGTATATGGCTACACCTTC

J: TRBJ2-7
size: few
D: -
V: TRBV5-6
length: 12
CDR3: CASSLQGYEQYF
DNA: TGTGCCAGCAGCTTACAGGGTTACGAGCAGTACTTC

J: TRBJ2-7
size: once
D: -
V: TRBV19
length: 14
CDR3: CASSYRALSYEQYF
DNA: TGTGCCAGTAGCTACAGGGCCCTCTCCTACGAGCAGTACTTC

J: TRBJ2-2
size: -
D: -
V: TRBV6-5
length: 15
CDR3: CASRGLRGYTGELFF
DNA: TGTGCCAGCAGGGGACTGAGAGGGTACACCGGGGAGCTGTTTTTT

J: TRBJ1-5
size: -
D: TRBD1
V: TRBV4-1
length: 17
CDR3: CASSQELGQGAGQPQHF
DNA: TGCGCCAGCAGCCAAGAGCTGGGACAGGGGGCCGGTCAGCCCCAGCATTTT

J: TRBJ2-7
size: few
D: -
V: TRBV19
length: 14
CDR3: CASSVAVAAYEQYF
DNA: TGTGCCAGTAGTGTGGCAGTCGCGGCCTACGAGCAGTACTTC

J: TRBJ1-5
size: few
D: -
V: TRBV19
length: 14
CDR3: CASSIGPGGGPQHF
DNA: TGTGCCAGTAGTATCGGACCCGGGGGGGGGCCCCAGCATTTT

J: TRBJ1-3
size: -
D: -
V: TRBV2
length: 15
CDR3: CASSEGPGEGNTIYF
DNA: TGTGCCAGCAGTGAGGGGCCAGGGGAAGGAAACACCATATATTTT

J: TRBJ2-7
size: -
D: -
V: TRBV5-1
length: 16
CDR3: CASSIDPTPTGYEQYF
DNA: TGCGCCAGCAGCATAGATCCGACTCCAACAGGGTACGAGCAGTACTTC

J: TRBJ1-1
size: -
D: -
V: TRBV11-3
length: 13
CDR3: CASSRPTQGEAFF
DNA: TGTGCCAGCAGCCGCCCTACGCAGGGTGAAGCTTTCTTT

J: TRBJ1-4
size: -
D: -
V: TRBV21-1
length: 14
CDR3: CASSPTGGNEKLFF
DNA: TGTGCCAGCAGCCCGACAGGGGGTAATGAAAAACTGTTTTTT

J: TRBJ1-6
size: -
D: TRBD1
V: TRBV5-1
length: 15
CDR3: CASSFDRALNSPLHF
DNA: TGCGCCAGCAGCTTCGACAGGGCTTTAAATTCACCCCTCCACTTT

J: TRBJ2-7
size: -
D: TRBD1
V: TRBV11-1
length: 13
CDR3: CASSLTGGYEQYF
DNA: TGTGCCAGCAGCTTGACAGGGGGGTACGAGCAGTACTTC

J: TRBJ1-2
size: -
D: -
V: TRBV5-6
length: 14
CDR3: CASSLKGENYGYTF
DNA: TGTGCCAGCAGCTTGAAGGGGGAGAACTATGGCTACACCTTC

J: TRBJ1-4
size: -
D: -
V: TRBV7-9
length: 13
CDR3: CASSSLADEKLFF
DNA: TGTGCCAGCAGCTCTTTGGCGGATGAAAAACTGTTTTTT

J: TRBJ2-7
size: -
D: TRBD1
V: TRBV11-2
length: 14
CDR3: CASSFGTGRHEQYF
DNA: TGTGCCAGCAGCTTTGGGACAGGGCGCCACGAGCAGTACTTC

J: TRBJ1-4
size: medium-sized
D: -
V: TRBV5-6
length: 13
CDR3: CASGRGGSEKLFF
DNA: TGTGCCAGCGGCCGGGGGGGGAGTGAAAAACTGTTTTTT

J: TRBJ1-1
size: -
D: -
V: TRBV7-2
length: 15
CDR3: CASSLGVLGVTEAFF
DNA: TGTGCCAGCAGCTTAGGGGTGCTCGGGGTCACTGAAGCTTTCTTT

J: TRBJ2-6
size: -
D: -
V: TRBV5-1
length: 16
CDR3: CASSTSEGSGANVLTF
DNA: TGCGCCAGCAGCACATCCGAGGGCTCTGGGGCCAACGTCCTGACTTTC

J: TRBJ1-2
size: -
D: -
V: TRBV30
length: 14
CDR3: CAWSLGHQNYGYTF
DNA: TGTGCCTGGAGCCTGGGACATCAGAACTATGGCTACACCTTC

J: TRBJ2-7
size: medium-sized
D: -
V: TRBV16
length: 14
CDR3: CASSQGGPGYEQYF
DNA: TGTGCCAGCAGCCAGGGGGGGCCGGGGTACGAGCAGTACTTC

J: TRBJ1-2
size: -
D: -
V: TRBV10-3
length: 13
CDR3: CAISVETIYGYTF
DNA: TGTGCCATCAGTGTAGAGACAATCTATGGCTACACCTTC

J: TRBJ1-3
size: -
D: -
V: TRBV9
length: 16
CDR3: CASSVEGAFSGNTIYF
DNA: TGTGCCAGCAGCGTAGAAGGGGCCTTCTCTGGAAACACCATATATTTT

J: TRBJ2-7
size: -
D: TRBD2
V: TRBV11-3
length: 14
CDR3: CASRKRGGSYEQYF
DNA: TGTGCCAGCAGGAAGCGGGGGGGCTCCTACGAGCAGTACTTC

J: TRBJ2-1
size: -
D: TRBD2
V: TRBV14
length: 20
CDR3: CASSQGPLLSGVSASDEQFF
DNA: TGTGCCAGCAGCCAAGGTCCCCTCCTTAGCGGGGTTTCGGCCTCCGATGAGCAGTTCTTC

J: TRBJ2-7
size: hyperexpanded
D: -
V: TRBV6-5
length: 15
CDR3: CASRMQGGLAYEQYF
DNA: TGTGCCAGCAGAATGCAGGGGGGCCTAGCCTACGAGCAGTACTTC

J: TRBJ1-4
size: few
D: TRBD1
V: TRBV9
length: 16
CDR3: CASSSGQVATNEKLFF
DNA: TGTGCCAGCAGCTCGGGACAGGTGGCGACTAATGAAAAACTGTTTTTT

J: TRBJ1-1
size: few
D: -
V: TRBV7-9
length: 13
CDR3: CASSLGRTDEAFF
DNA: TGTGCCAGCAGCTTAGGAAGGACAGATGAAGCTTTCTTT

J: TRBJ1-1
size: -
D: -
V: TRBV6-6
length: 13
CDR3: CASSGWGNTEAFF
DNA: TGTGCCAGCAGTGGATGGGGCAACACTGAAGCTTTCTTT

J: TRBJ1-3
size: -
D: TRBD1
V: TRBV4-3
length: 15
CDR3: CASSPGTGSGNTIYF
DNA: TGCGCCAGCAGCCCCGGGACAGGCTCTGGAAACACCATATATTTT